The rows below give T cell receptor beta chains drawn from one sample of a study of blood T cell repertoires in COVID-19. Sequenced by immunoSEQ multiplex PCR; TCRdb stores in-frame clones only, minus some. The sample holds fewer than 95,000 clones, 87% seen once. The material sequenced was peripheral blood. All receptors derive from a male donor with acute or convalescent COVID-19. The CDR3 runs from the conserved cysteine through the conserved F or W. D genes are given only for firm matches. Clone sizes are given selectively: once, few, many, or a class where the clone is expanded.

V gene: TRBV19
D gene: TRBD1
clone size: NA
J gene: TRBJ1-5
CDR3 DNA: TGTGCCAGTAGTATCCGAGGGGGCACCATTCAGCCCCAGCATTTT
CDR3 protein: CASSIRGGTIQPQHF

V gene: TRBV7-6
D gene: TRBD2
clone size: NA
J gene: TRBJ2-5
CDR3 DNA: TGTGCCAGCAGCGCCATTACTAGCGGACCAAAAGAGACCCAGTACTTC
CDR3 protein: CASSAITSGPKETQYF

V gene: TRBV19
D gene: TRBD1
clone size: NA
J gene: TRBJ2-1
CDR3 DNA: TGTGCCAGTAGTCCCAAGGACAGGGGGCAAGGTGAGCAGTTCTTC
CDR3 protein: CASSPKDRGQGEQFF

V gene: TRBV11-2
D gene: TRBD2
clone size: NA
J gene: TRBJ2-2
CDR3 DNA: TGTGCCAGCAGCTTAGATGGGGGGGCCGGGGAGCTGTTTTTT
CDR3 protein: CASSLDGGAGELFF

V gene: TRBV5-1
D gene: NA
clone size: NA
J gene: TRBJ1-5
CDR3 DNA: TGCGCCAGCAGCTTAGGAGACCCAAATCAGCCCCAGCATTTT
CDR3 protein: CASSLGDPNQPQHF

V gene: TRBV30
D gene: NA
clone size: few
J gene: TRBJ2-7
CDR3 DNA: TGTGCCTGGAGTGGGACAGCGAGCTCCTACGAGCAGTACTTC
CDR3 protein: CAWSGTASSYEQYF

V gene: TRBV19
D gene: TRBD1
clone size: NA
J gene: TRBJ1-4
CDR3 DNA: TGTGCCAGTACCTTGTTGACAGGGTCTAATGAAAAACTGTTTTTT
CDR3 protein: CASTLLTGSNEKLFF

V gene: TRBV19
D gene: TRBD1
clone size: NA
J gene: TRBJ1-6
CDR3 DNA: TGTGCCAGTCTTGCCGACAGGGGAGGTAATTCACCCCTCCACTTT
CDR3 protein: CASLADRGGNSPLHF

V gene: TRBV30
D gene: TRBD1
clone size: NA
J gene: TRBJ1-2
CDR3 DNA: TGTGCCTGCTGGGACAGGGGCCCTGGCTACACCTTC
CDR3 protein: CACWDRGPGYTF

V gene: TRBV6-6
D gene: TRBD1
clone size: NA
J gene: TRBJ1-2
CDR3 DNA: TGTGCCAGCAGACAGGGGTGGGACTATGGCTACACCTTC
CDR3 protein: CASRQGWDYGYTF

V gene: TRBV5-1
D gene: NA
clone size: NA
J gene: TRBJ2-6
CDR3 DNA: TGCGCCAGCAGCTTGGAGACAGGCGGTAGCTCTGGGGCCAACGTCCTGACTTTC
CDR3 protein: CASSLETGGSSGANVLTF

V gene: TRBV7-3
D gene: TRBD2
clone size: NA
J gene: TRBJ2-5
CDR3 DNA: TGTGCCAGCAGCCCAAAGTCGCGACTAGCGAGACAAGAGACCCAGTACTTC
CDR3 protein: CASSPKSRLARQETQYF

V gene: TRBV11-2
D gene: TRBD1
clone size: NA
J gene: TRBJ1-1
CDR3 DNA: TGTGCCAGCAGCTTAGAGGGTCAGGGGGCCACTGAAGCTTTCTTT
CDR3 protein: CASSLEGQGATEAFF

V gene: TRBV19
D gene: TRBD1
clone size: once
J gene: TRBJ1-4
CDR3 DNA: TGTGCCAGTAGTGAAGGGGGCGCGTTCCTCACTAATGAAAAACTGTTTTTT
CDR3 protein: CASSEGGAFLTNEKLFF

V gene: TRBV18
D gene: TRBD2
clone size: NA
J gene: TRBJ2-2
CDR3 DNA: TGTGCCAGCTCACCACCGGGGACTAGGGCCTACACCGGGGAGCTGTTTTTT
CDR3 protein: CASSPPGTRAYTGELFF

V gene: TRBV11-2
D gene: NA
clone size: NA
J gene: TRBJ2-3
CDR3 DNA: TGTGCCAGCAGCTTTCGGGACTTCTCTGATACGCAGTATTTT
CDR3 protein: CASSFRDFSDTQYF

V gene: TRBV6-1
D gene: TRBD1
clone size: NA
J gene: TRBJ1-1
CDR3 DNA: TGTGCCAGCAGTGACCGGACAGGGGCCATGAACACTGAAGCTTTCTTT
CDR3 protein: CASSDRTGAMNTEAFF

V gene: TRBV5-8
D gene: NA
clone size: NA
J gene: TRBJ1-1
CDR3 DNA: TGTGCCAGCAGCTTGGACAGGGCTGGCGGCACTGAAGCTTTCTTT
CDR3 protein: CASSLDRAGGTEAFF

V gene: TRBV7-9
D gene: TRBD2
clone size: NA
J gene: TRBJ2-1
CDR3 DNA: TGTGCCAGCAGCCCGCGGGGACTAGCGGGATACAATGAGCAGTTCTTC
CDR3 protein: CASSPRGLAGYNEQFF

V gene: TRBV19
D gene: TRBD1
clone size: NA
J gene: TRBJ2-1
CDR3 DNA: TGTGCCAGTAGTACCGGGACAGGGGGCTCGAATGAGCAGTTCTTC
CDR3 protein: CASSTGTGGSNEQFF

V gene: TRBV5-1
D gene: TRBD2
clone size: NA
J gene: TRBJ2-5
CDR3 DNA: TGCGCCAGCAGCTTGGGGCGGGAGGAAGAGACCCAGTACTTC
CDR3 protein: CASSLGREEETQYF

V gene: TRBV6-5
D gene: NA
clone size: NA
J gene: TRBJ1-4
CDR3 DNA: TGTGCCAGCACTTCCACAGGGAGGGGTAATGAAAAACTGTTTTTT
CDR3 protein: CASTSTGRGNEKLFF

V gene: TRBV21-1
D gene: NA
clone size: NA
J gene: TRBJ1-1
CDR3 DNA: TGTGCCAGCAGCAAGGTTGGCTGCACTGAAGCTTTCTTT
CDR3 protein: CASSKVGCTEAFF

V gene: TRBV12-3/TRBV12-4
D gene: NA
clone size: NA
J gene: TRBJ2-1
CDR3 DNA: TGTGCCAGCAGTTTTAAAGAGGTCGGGCAGTTCTTC
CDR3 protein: CASSFKEVGQFF

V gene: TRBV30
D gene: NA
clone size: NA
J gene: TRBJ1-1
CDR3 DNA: TGTGCCCGACAGGCCCTAGGAACTGAAGCTTTCTTT
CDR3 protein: CARQALGTEAFF

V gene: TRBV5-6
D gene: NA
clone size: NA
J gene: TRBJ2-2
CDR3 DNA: TGTGCCAGCAGCTTGGCCTCCGGGATAAAGACCGGGGAGCTGTTTTTT
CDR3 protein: CASSLASGIKTGELFF

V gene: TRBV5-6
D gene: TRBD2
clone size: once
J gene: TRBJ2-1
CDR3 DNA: TGTGCCAGCAGCCCTGGGGGGACTAGGATCGATGAGCAGTTCTTC
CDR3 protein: CASSPGGTRIDEQFF

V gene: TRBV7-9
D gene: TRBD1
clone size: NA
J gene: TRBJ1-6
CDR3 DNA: TGTGCCAGCAGCTTAGAGGGGGCTTATAATTCACCCCTCCACTTT
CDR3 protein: CASSLEGAYNSPLHF

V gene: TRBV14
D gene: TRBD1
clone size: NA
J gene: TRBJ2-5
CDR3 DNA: TGTGCCAGCAGCCTCTCAGGGGGCTGGGAGACCCAGTACTTC
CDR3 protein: CASSLSGGWETQYF

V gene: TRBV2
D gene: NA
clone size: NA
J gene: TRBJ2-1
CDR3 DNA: TGTGCCAGCAGTGAAGTTGAGGGTAATGAGCAGTTCTTC
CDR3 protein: CASSEVEGNEQFF

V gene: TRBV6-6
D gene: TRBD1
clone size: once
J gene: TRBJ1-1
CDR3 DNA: TGTGCCAGCAGTCCCTTCAGGGGGACAGGGCTTTTAAAAACCGCTGAAGCTTTCTTT
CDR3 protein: CASSPFRGTGLLKTAEAFF

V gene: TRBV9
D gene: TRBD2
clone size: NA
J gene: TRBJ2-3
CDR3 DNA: TGTGCCAGCAGCGTAGGGAGCGGGGGGCCCTTTTGGGCAGATACGCAGTATTTT
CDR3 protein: CASSVGSGGPFWADTQYF

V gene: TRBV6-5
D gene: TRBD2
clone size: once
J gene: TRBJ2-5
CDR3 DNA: TGTGCCAGCAGTTACGGGGGGACTAGCAGGGAGACCCAGTACTTC
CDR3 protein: CASSYGGTSRETQYF

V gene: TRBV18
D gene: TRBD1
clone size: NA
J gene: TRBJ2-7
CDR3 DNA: TGTGCCAGCTCACCGGGACAGGGAGACTACGAGCAGTACTTC
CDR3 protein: CASSPGQGDYEQYF

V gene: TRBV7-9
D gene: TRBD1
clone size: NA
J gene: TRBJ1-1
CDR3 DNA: TGTGCCAGCAGCGCCGACAGGGACACTGAAGCTTTCTTT
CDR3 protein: CASSADRDTEAFF

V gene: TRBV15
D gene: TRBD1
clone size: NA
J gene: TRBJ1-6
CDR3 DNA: TGTGCCACCAGCAGAGAGGGACAGGGGTATTCACCCCTCCACTTT
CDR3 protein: CATSREGQGYSPLHF

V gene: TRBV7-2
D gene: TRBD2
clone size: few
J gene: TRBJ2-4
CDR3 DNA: TGTGCCAGCAGCTTAGGGGGCGGGGGGAGCATTCAGTACTTC
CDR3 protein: CASSLGGGGSIQYF

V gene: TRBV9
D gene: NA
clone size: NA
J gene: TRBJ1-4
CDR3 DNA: TGTGCCAGCAGCGACCGGGACACTGATGAAAAACTGTTTTTT
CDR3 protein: CASSDRDTDEKLFF

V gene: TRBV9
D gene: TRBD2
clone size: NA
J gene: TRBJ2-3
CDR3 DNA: TGTGCCAGCAGCGTAGGTATAGCGGGGTCCAGCACAGATACGCAGTATTTT
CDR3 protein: CASSVGIAGSSTDTQYF

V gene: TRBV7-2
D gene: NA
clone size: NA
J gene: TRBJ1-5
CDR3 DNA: TGTGCCAGCAGCTTAGGGGAGGGCACTCAGCCCCAGCATTTT
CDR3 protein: CASSLGEGTQPQHF

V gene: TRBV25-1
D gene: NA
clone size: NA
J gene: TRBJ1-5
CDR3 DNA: TGTGCCAGCAGTGAAGGGCAGGGCAATCAGCCCCAGCATTTT
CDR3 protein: CASSEGQGNQPQHF

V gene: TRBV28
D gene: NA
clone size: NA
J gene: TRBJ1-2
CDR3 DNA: TGTGCCAGCCATCAAGGAGGCTATGGCTACACCTTC
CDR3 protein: CASHQGGYGYTF

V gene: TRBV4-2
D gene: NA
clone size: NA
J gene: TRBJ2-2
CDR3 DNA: TGTGCCAGCAGCCGCGAAGGAGGGGGCCCCGGGGAGCTGTTTTTT
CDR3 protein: CASSREGGGPGELFF

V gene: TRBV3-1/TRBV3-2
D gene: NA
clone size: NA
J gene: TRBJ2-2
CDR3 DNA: TGTGCCAGCAGCCGGGTCAGGGGTTACACCGGGGAGCTGTTTTTT
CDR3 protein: CASSRVRGYTGELFF

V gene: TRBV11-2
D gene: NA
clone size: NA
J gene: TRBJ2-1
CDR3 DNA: TGTGCCAGCAGCTTAATAGCCAATGAGCAGTTCTTC
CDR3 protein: CASSLIANEQFF

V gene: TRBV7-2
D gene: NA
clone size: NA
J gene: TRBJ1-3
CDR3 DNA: TGTGCCAGCAGCTTAGCCCCACGGGGGGGTCGGACTCCCTCTGGAAACACCATATATTTT
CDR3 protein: CASSLAPRGGRTPSGNTIYF

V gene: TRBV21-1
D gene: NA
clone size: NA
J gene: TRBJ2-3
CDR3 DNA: TGTGCCAGCAGGGAAAAGGGGACAGCGGGGGGACGCACAGATACGCAGTATTTT
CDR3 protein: CASREKGTAGGRTDTQYF

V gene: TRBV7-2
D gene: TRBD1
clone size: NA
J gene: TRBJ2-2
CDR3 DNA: TGTGCCAGCAGCAGACAGGGGGCGAACACCGGGGAGCTGTTTTTT
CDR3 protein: CASSRQGANTGELFF

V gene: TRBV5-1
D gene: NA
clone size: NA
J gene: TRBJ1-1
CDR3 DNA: TGCGCCAGCACGGGATCCTGGGGGAACACTGAAGCTTTCTTT
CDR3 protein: CASTGSWGNTEAFF

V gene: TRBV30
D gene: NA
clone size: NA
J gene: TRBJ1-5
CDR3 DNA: TGTGCCTGGACTGACAGTAGCAATCAGCCCCAGCATTTT
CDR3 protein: CAWTDSSNQPQHF

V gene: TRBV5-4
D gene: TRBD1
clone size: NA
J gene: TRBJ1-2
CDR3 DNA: TGTGCCAGCAGCAACCGGGACAGAATCCTCTATGGCTACACCTTC
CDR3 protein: CASSNRDRILYGYTF

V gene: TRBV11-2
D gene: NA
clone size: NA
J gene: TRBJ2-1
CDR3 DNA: TGTGCCAGCACCGAAGCCACAGGGAAATTAAGAAATGAGCAGTTCTTC
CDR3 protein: CASTEATGKLRNEQFF

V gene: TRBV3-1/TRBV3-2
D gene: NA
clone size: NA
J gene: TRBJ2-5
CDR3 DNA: TGTGCCAGCAGCCAAGCCCGCCCCCCTCTGTCAGGGACCCAGTACTTC
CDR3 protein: CASSQARPPLSGTQYF

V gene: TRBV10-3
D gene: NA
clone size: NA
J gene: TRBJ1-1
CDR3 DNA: TGTGCCATCAGAGCCAATCTGAACACTGAAGCTTTCTTT
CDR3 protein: CAIRANLNTEAFF

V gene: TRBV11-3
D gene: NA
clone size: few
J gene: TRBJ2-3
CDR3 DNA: TGTGCCAGCAGCCCCGGGAAGTTTCCAGATACGCAGTATTTT
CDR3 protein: CASSPGKFPDTQYF